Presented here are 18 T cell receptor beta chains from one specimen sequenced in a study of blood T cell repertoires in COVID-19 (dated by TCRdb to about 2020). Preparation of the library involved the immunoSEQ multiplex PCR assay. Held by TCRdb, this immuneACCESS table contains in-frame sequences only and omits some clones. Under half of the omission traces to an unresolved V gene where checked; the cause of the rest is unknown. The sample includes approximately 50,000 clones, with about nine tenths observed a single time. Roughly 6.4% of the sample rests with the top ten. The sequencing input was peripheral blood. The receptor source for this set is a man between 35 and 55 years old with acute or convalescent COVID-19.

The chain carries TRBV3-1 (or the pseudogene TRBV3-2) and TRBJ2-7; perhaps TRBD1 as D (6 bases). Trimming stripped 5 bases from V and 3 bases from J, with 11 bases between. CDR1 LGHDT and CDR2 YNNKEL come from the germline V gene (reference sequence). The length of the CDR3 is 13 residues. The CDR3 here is CASSIATGYEQYF. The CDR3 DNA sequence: TGTGCCAGCAGCATCGCGACAGGCTACGAGCAGTACTTC.

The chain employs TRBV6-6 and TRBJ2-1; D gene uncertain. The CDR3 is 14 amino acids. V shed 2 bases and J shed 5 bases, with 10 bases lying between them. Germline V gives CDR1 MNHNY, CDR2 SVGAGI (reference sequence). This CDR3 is CASSYRFEDNEQFF. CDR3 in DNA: TGTGCCAGCAGTTACAGGTTCGAGGACAATGAGCAGTTCTTC.

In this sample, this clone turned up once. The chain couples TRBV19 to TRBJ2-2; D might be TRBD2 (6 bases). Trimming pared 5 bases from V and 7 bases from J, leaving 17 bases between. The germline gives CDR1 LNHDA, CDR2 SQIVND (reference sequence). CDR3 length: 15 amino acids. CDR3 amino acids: CASSSTGGNVGELFF. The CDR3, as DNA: TGTGCCAGTAGTTCAACAGGCGGGAATGTCGGGGAGCTGTTTTTT. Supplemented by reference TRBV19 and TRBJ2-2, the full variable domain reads DGGITQSPKYLFRKEGQNVTLSCEQNLNHDAMYWYRQDPGQGLRLIYYSQIVNDFQKGDIAEGYSVSREKKESFPLTVTSAQKNPTAFYLCASSSTGGNVGELFFGEGSRLTVL.

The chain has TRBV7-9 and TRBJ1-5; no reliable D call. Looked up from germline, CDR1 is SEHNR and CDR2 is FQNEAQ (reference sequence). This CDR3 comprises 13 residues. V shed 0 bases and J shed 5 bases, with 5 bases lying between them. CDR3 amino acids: CASSLAQDQPQHF. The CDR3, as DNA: TGTGCCAGCAGCTTAGCGCAGGATCAGCCCCAGCATTTT. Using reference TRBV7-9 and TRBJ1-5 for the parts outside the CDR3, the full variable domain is DTGVSQNPRHKITKRGQNVTFRCDPISEHNRLYWYRQTLGQGPEFLTYFQNEAQLEKSRLLSDRFSAERPKGSFSTLEIQRTEQGDSAMYLCASSLAQDQPQHFGDGTRLSIL.

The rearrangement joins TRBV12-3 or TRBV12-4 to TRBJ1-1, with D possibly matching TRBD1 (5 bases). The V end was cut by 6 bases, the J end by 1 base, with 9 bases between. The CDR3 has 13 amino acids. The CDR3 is CASSTQGNTEAFF. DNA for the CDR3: TGTGCCAGCAGCACCCAGGGGAACACTGAAGCTTTCTTT.

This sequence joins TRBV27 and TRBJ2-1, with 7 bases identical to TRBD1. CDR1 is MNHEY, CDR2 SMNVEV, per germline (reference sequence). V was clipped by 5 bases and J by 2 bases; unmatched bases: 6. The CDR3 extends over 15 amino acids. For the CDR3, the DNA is TGTGCCAGCAGTCCCACAGGGGCTCCCTACAATGAGCAGTTCTTC. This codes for CASSPTGAPYNEQFF.

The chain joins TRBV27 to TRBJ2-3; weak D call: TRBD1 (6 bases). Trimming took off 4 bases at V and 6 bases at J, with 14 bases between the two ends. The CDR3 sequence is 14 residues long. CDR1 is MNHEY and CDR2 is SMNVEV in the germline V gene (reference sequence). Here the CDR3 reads CASSSRGRPDTQYF. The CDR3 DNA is TGTGCCAGCAGTTCCAGGGGCCGTCCGGATACGCAGTATTTT.

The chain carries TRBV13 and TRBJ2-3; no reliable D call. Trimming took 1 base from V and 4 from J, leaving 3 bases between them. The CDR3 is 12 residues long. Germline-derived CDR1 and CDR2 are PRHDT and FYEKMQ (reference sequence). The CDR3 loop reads CASSLVSDTQYF. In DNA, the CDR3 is TGTGCCAGCAGCTTAGTATCAGATACGCAGTATTTT.

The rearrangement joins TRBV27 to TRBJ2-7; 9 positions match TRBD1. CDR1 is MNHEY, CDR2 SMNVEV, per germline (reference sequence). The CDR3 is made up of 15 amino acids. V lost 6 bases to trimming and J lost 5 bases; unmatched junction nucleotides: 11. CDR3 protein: CASRNLGQGVNEQYF. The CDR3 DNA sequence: TGTGCCAGCAGGAACCTGGGACAGGGAGTCAACGAGCAGTACTTC.

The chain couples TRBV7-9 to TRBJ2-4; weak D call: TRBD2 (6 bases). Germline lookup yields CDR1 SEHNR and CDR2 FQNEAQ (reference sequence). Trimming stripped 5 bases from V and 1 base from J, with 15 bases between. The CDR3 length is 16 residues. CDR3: CASSPSLALAKNIQYF. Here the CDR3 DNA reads TGTGCCAGCAGCCCAAGTCTAGCGTTGGCCAAAAACATTCAGTACTTC.

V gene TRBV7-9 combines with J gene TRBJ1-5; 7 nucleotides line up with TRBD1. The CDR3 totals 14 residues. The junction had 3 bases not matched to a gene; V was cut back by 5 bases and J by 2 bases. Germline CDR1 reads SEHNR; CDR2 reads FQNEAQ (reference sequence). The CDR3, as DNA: TGTGCCAGCAGCCCCGGGACAGGCAATCAGCCCCAGCATTTT. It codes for CASSPGTGNQPQHF.

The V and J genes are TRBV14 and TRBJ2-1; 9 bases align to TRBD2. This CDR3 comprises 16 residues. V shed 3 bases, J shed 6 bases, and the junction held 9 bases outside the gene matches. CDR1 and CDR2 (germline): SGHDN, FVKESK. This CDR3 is CASSHSGSRLSNEQFF. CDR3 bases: TGTGCCAGCAGCCATAGCGGGAGTAGGTTATCCAATGAGCAGTTCTTC.

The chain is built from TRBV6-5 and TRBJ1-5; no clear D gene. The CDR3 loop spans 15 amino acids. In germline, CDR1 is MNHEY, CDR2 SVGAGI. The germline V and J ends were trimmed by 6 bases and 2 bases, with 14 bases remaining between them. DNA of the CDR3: TGTGCCAGCAGGCGGAGGGATGATGGCAATCAGCCCCAGCATTTT. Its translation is CASRRRDDGNQPQHF.

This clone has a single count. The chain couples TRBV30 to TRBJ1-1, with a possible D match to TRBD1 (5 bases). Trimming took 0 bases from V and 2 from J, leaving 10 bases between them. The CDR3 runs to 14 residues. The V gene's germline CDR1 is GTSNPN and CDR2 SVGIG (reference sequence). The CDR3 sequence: CAWSVSWGNTEAFF. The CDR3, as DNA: TGTGCCTGGAGTGTAAGCTGGGGCAACACTGAAGCTTTCTTT. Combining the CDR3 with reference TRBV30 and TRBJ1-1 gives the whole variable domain SQTIHQWPATLVQPVGSPLSLECTVEGTSNPNLYWYRQAAGRGLQLLFYSVGIGQISSEVPQNLSASRPQDRQFILSSKKLLLSDSGFYLCAWSVSWGNTEAFFGQGTRLTVV.

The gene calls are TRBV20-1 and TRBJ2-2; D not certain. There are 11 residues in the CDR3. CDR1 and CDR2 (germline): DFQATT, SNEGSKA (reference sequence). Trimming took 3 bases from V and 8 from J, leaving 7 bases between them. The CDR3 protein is CSASVSGELFF. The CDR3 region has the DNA TGCAGTGCTAGTGTGTCTGGGGAGCTGTTTTTT.

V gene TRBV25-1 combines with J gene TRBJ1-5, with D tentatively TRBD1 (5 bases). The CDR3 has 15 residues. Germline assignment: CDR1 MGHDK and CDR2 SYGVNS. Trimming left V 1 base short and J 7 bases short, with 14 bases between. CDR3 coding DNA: TGTGCCAGCAGTGAATCCAGGGAAGGGAAACAGCCCCAGCATTTT. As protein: CASSESREGKQPQHF.

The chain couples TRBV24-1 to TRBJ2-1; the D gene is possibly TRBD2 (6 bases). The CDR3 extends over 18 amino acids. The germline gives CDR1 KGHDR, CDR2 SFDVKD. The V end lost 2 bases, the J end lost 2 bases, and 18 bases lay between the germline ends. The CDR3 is CATSDSHDREKAYNEQFF. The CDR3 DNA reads TGTGCCACCAGTGATTCCCACGACCGGGAGAAGGCCTACAATGAGCAGTTCTTC.

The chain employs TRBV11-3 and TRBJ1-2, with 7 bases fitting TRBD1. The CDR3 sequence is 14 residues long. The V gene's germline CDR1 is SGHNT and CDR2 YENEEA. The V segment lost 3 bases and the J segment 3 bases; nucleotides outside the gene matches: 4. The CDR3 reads CASSLNQGDYGYTF. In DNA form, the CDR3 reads TGTGCCAGCAGCTTGAATCAGGGGGACTATGGCTACACCTTC. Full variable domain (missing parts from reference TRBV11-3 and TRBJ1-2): EAGVVQSPRYKIIEKKQPVAFWCNPISGHNTLYWYLQNLGQGPELLIRYENEEAVDDSQLPKDRFSAERLKGVDSTLKIQPAELGDSAVYLCASSLNQGDYGYTFGSGTRLTVV.